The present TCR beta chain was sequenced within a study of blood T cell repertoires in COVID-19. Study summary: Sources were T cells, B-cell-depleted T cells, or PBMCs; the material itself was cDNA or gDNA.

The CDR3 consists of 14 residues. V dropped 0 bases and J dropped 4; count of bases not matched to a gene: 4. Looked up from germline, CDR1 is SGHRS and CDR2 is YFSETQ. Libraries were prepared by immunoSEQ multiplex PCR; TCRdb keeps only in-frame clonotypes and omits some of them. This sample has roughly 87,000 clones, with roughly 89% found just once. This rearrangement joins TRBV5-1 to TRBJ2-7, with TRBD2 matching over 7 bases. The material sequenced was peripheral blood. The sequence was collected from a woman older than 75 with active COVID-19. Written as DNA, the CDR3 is TGCGCCAGCAGCTTGGCGACTAGCCAGTACGAGCAGTACTTC. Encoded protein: CASSLATSQYEQYF.